This T cell receptor beta chain was observed in a study of regulatory T cells in long-lasting Graves disease. There are a few counts of this clonotype. Its antigen is currently unknown. Overall study results and limits: Patients whose Graves' disease persisted exhibited lower TCR diversity than those newly diagnosed. Patients with persistent disease showed a bias toward TRBV28, TRBJ1-2 and TRBJ2-5. Thyroid tissue went unexamined; only peripheral blood was analyzed.

CDR1 LGHNA and CDR2 YSLEER come from the germline V gene. This CDR3 has 15 residues. Trimming shortened V by 1 base and J by 6 bases, and 15 bases separated the two germline ends. Described time point: persistent/refractory GD, antithyroid drugs over 5 years with positive TRAb. RNA extracted from PBMCs served as the sequencing template. Nine milliliters of peripheral blood were taken and placed in EDTA tubes. Sequencing libraries for TCR beta were prepared with iRepertoire HTBI primers and Arm-PCR of CDR3 regions. TCRdb independently ran MiXCR on the multiplex PCR reads; one entry per CDR3 protein. Among around 340,000 distinct CDR3 sequences listed, about 20% were seen once.

The chain uses TRBV4-3 and TRBJ1-1; a possible D gene is TRBD1 (6 bases). Material: peripheral blood mononuclear cells (PBMCs), obtained when the disease was refractory, from a patient treated with antithyroid drugs. The sequence derives from a female donor with Graves disease. CDR3 DNA sequence: TGCGCCAGCAGCCAAGCCCAGGGGCGAATCGCTGAAGCTTTCTTT. This sequence encodes CASSQAQGRIAEAFF.